The clone carrying this T cell receptor (beta chain) has a count of ten or more. Its antigen remains unknown. This specimen belongs to a study of regulatory T cells in long-lasting Graves disease. This CDR3 comprises 18 residues. J lost 0 bases, V lost 7 bases, and 11 bases had no gene match. The germline CDR1 and CDR2 sequences are MNHNS and SASEGT. Whole-study results and caveats: Study was limited to peripheral blood, excluding thyroid tissue.

Arm-PCR of CDR3 regions with iRepertoire HTBI primers generated TCR beta libraries. MiXCR, applied by TCRdb to the multiplex PCR reads, yields one record per CDR3 protein. There are hundreds of thousands of distinct CDR3 sequences in the sample; 15% occur only once, and approximately 8% lies in the top ten. Time point here: newly diagnosed GD, antithyroid drugs for less than 3 months. Construction of the TCR library relied on RNA isolated from PBMCs. These sequences were also reported in another study, on T cells in Graves' hyperthyroidism and ophthalmopathy.

The sample consisted of peripheral blood mononuclear cells (PBMCs), taken at new diagnosis, from a patient treated with antithyroid drugs. The J gene is TRBJ2-1, the V gene TRBV6-1; 11 bases align to TRBD2. This TCR came from a woman between 35 and 50 years old with Graves disease. The CDR3, as DNA: TGTGCCAGCATTAATCCCTCCGGGACTAGCGGCTCCTACAATGAGCAGTTCTTC. Translation gives CASINPSGTSGSYNEQFF.